This TCR beta chain was sequenced during a study of graft-versus-host responses after intestinal transplantation (dated by TCRdb to 2020 to 2023). About the study as a whole: The transplants that recipients received were multivisceral, liver-intestinal, or isolated intestinal. All recipients received anti-thymocyte globulin induction followed by maintenance tacrolimus and steroids for about three years. Bulk TCR-beta CDR3 sequencing was used to track graft-versus-host and host-versus-graft alloreactive T cell clones in the graft, circulation and bone marrow after intestinal transplantation. To identify alloreactive clones, pre-transplant mixed lymphocyte reaction products were sequenced and then compared with unstimulated pre-transplant donor and recipient T cells. The cohort enrolled under 25 intestinal transplant recipients including one retransplant, and 3 patients lacking pretransplant specimens were excluded. A peak of at least 4% donor T cells among recipient peripheral blood mononuclear cells was the definition used for donor T cell macrochimerism. Rather than going through the commercial service, samples from three later patients were sequenced in-house on an Illumina MiSeq and processed with MiXCR. Results and caveats for the whole study, not just this receptor: Peak levels of circulating GvH clones were associated with declines in HvG clones early after transplant. GvH clones turned up in recipient bone marrow, with some appearing earlier in ileal mucosa or blood, a pattern consistent with an intestinal mucosal origin. The relatively low number and heterogeneity of intestinal transplant patients limited the conclusions. High GvH to HvG T cell clonal ratios were observed in the allografts of patients with donor T cell macrochimerism.

The CDR3, from cysteine to phenylalanine, totals 15 residues. The only DNA kept is the CDR3, 45 bases in frame from the first base. The germline V gene supplies CDR1 SGDLS and CDR2 YYNGEE. Relative to germline, V is missing 4 bases and J is missing 5 bases, with 7 bases of the junction outside any gene match. The time point label here, explained by the study, means: cells obtained before transplantation from donor or recipient. CD3+CD4+ and CD3+CD8+ populations were FACS-sorted from unstimulated pre-transplant donor and recipient cells taken from spleen or lymph nodes. Libraries came from the immunoSEQ multiplex PCR assay. For most patients, genomic DNA was isolated with the Qiagen DNeasy Blood and Tissue Kit and shipped frozen to Adaptive Biotechnologies for TCR sequencing. Adaptive Biotechnologies carried out high-throughput TCR-beta CDR3 sequencing of genomic DNA for most patients. The study's own analysis went as follows. TCR sequencing data for over 15 patients were retrieved from Adaptive's ImmunoSEQ software; a few other patients were processed with MiXCR and VDJtools. CD4 versus CD8 sorting errors were corrected by removing sequences found in both subsets at a frequency ratio below 5:1. Because the origin of CDR3 nucleotide sequences shared between donor and recipient could not be assigned, those sequences were removed. To be classed as alloreactive, a clone needed at least 2-fold expansion over unstimulated cells and a minimum CFSE-low frequency of 0.002% (template counts) or 0.001% (read counts). A clone was considered mappable if detected in the sequenced pre-transplant spleen, lymph node, or MLR CFSE-low populations of the donor or recipient. Cumulative frequency of alloreactive clones was calculated as a percentage of all sequences weighted by copy number. What TCRdb holds here is the immuneACCESS table cut down to in-frame rearrangements. Part of the clones is not present; checked against another copy, under half of the missing clones reflect an unresolved V gene, and the others are unexplained. V and J calls and clone size follow that table, whereas D and trimming were derived from the DNA. The sample has more than 25,000 clones on record, roughly 82% of them singletons. The ten largest make up 0.65% to 0.9% of the sample.

This clone was detected once. The antigen it binds to is not known. No base quality information exists; no much larger clone differs at one position. Material: unstimulated CD4+ T cells sorted from spleen or lymph node cells, obtained before intestinal transplant. The source of this sequence is a human donor who received an intestinal transplant. This chain is built from TRBV9 and TRBJ2-3; the junction holds 10 bases that match TRBD2. The DNA sequence is given as TGTGCCAGCAGCCCCTTAGCGGGGGGAATAGATACGCAGTATTTT. Its product reads: CASSPLAGGIDTQYF. Joined to the reference TRBV9 and TRBJ2-3 proteins, this CDR3 gives the full variable domain: DSGVTQTPKHLITATGQRVTLRCSPRSGDLSVYWYQQSLDQGLQFLIQYYNGEERAKGNILERFSAQQFPDLHSELNLSSLELGDSALYFCASSPLAGGIDTQYFGPGTRLTVL.